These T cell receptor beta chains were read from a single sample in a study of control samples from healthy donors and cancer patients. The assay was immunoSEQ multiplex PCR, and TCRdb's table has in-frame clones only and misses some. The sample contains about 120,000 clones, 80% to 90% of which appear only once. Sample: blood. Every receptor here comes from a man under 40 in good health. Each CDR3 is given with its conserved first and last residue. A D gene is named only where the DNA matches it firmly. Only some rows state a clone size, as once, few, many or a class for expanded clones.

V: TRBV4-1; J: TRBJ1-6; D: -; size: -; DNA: TGCGCCAGCAGCCTTGTCCGGGACGGTAGAAATTCACCCCTCCACTTT; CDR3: CASSLVRDGRNSPLHF
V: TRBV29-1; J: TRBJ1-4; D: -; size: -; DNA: TGCAGCGTTGGACATACTAATGAAAAACTGTTTTTT; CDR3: CSVGHTNEKLFF
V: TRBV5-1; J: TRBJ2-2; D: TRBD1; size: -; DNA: TGCGCCAGCAGCCCGCACAGGGGTCAGACCGGGGAGCTGTTTTTT; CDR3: CASSPHRGQTGELFF
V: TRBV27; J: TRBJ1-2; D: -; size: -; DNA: TGTGCCAGCCGTCGATGCTATGGCTACACCTTC; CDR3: CASRRCYGYTF
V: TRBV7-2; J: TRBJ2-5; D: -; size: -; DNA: TGTGCCAGCAGCAGCGGACTTGGTGGAGGTCAAGAGACCCAGTACTTC; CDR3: CASSSGLGGGQETQYF
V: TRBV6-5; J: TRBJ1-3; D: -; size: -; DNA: TGTGCCAGCAGTTCCGGGGGTGAGGCTGGAAACACCATATATTTT; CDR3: CASSSGGEAGNTIYF
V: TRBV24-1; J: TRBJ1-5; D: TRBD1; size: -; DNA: TGTGCCACCACTTTGGACAGGCGGGTCAATCAGCCCCAGCATTTT; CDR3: CATTLDRRVNQPQHF
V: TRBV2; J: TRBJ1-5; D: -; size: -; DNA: TGTGCCAGCACCAATAGCAATCAGCCCCAGCATTTT; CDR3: CASTNSNQPQHF
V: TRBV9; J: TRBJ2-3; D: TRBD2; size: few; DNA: TGTGCCAGCAGCGTAGAGGTTGAGGGACTAGCGGGGAAGAGCACAGATACGCAGTATTTT; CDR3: CASSVEVEGLAGKSTDTQYF
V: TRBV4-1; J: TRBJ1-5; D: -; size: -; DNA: TGCGCCAGCAGCCAGAGGCCTCGTAGCAATCAGCCCCAGCATTTT; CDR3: CASSQRPRSNQPQHF
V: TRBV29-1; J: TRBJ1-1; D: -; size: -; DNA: TGCAGCGTTCTTACGAACACTGAAGCTTTCTTT; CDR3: CSVLTNTEAFF
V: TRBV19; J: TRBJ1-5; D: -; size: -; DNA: TGTGCCAGTAGTCCCGGGAGCAATCAGCCCCAGCATTTT; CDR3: CASSPGSNQPQHF
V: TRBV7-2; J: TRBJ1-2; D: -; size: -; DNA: TGTGCCAGCAGCTTACCCGGGACCATTACTTCCTACACCTTC; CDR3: CASSLPGTITSYTF
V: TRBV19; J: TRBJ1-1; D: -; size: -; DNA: TGTGCCAGTAGTAAGCGGGGGGGCACTGAAGCTTTCTTT; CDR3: CASSKRGGTEAFF
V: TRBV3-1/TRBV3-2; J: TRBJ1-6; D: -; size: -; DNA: TGTGCCAGCAGCCAAGTGACTTATGGGTCACCCCTCCACTTT; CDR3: CASSQVTYGSPLHF
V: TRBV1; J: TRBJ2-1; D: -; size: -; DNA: TGCACCAGCAGCCAAGATCCTACTACCGTCTACAATGAGCAGTTCTTC; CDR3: CTSSQDPTTVYNEQFF
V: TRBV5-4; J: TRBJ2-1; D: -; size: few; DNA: TGTGCCAGCAGCTTGGGAGGCTTTGAGCAGTTCTTC; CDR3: CASSLGGFEQFF
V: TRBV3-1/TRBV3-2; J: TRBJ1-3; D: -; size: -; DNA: TGTGCCAGCAGCCAAGGGTCGAGGGTGGACTCTGGAAACACCATATATTTT; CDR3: CASSQGSRVDSGNTIYF
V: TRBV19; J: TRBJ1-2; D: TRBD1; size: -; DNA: TGTGCCAGCCGCCCTGGGACAGCCAACTATGGCTACACCTTC; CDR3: CASRPGTANYGYTF
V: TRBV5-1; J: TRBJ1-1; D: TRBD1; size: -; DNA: TGCGCCAGCGACTCCGGACAGGGCACTGAAGCTTTCTTT; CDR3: CASDSGQGTEAFF
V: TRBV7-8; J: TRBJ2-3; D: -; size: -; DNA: TGTGCCAGCAGCTTAGTGCCCGAGTATCCGCAGTATTTT; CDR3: CASSLVPEYPQYF
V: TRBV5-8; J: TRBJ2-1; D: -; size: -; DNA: TGTGCCAGCAGCTTGGAGGGGAGGTCCTACAATGAGCAGTTCTTC; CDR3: CASSLEGRSYNEQFF
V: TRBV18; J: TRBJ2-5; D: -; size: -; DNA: TGTGCCAGCTCAAGTCCGGAGTTGGCTAAAGAGACCCAGTACTTC; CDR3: CASSSPELAKETQYF
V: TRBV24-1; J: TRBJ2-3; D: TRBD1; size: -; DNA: TGTGCCACCCAATGGACAGGGGAGGATACGCAGTATTTT; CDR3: CATQWTGEDTQYF
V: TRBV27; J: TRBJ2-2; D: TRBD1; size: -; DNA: TGTGCCAGCAGTTTATTTGGGACAGCGAACACCGGGGAGCTGTTTTTT; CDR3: CASSLFGTANTGELFF
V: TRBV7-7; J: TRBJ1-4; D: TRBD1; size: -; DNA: TGTGCCAGCAGCTTAAGACAGGGGGGAAAACTGTTTTTT; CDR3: CASSLRQGGKLFF
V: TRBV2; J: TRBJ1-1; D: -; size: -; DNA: TGTGCCAGCAGTGCTTGGGGATCAACCACTGAAGCTTTCTTT; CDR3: CASSAWGSTTEAFF
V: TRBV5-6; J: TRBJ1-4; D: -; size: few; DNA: TGTGCCAGCAGCTTGGCCGGGAGAGCGGAAAAACTGTTTTTT; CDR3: CASSLAGRAEKLFF
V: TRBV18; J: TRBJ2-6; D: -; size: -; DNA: TGTGCCAGCTCACCACCGAGCGAAAAGGCCTCTGGGGCCAACGTCCTGACTTTC; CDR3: CASSPPSEKASGANVLTF
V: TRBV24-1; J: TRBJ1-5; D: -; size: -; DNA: TGTGCCACCAGTGATTTAGCGGACGGACAGCCCCAGCATTTT; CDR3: CATSDLADGQPQHF
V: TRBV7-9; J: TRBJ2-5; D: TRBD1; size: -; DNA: TGTGCCAGCAGCCCGGACAGGGATGGAGGGCAAGAGACCCAGTACTTC; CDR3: CASSPDRDGGQETQYF
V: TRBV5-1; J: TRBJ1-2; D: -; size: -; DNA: TGCGCCAGCAGCTTCCAGGGACCGTCAGCATATGGCTACACCTTC; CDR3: CASSFQGPSAYGYTF
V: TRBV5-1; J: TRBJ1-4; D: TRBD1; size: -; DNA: TGCGCCAGCAGCTTGGGATCACAGGGGAGAGAAAAACTGTTTTTT; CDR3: CASSLGSQGREKLFF
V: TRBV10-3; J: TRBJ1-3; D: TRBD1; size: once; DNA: TGTGCCATCAGTGAGCGGACAGGGGGAAACACCATATATTTT; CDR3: CAISERTGGNTIYF
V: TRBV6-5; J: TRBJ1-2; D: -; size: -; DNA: TGTGCCAGCAGTTACCTAAGGACAAGGAGTAACTATGGCTACACCTTC; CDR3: CASSYLRTRSNYGYTF
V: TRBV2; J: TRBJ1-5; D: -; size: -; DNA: TGTGCCAGCAATGGGAATAGCAATCAGCCCCAGCATTTT; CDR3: CASNGNSNQPQHF
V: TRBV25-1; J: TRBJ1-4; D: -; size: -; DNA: TGTGCCAGCAGTGAAATCAGGTCTAATGAAAAACTGTTTTTT; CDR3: CASSEIRSNEKLFF